This T cell receptor (beta chain) was observed in a study of T cell responses to AZD1222 COVID-19 vaccine. Study overall: The study pooled second doses at about 4 or about 12 weeks. The study's findings and limits: Donors in the cohort were predominantly white British and more often female, and clonal diversity was possibly underestimated. Nearly half of spike-specific TCRs reportedly target unmutated variant regions. All repertoire sampling was performed exclusively after the peak T cell response.

The CDR3 has 16 amino acids. Trimming left V 0 bases short and J 5 bases short, with 14 bases between. Germline V gives CDR1 LNHNV, CDR2 YYDKDF (reference sequence). Sequencing used immunoSEQ multiplex PCR; TCRdb keeps in-frame clones, though not all of them. The sample shows 150,000 to 200,000 clones, approximately 94% of them seen only once. Regarding this clone: Its antigen is currently unknown.

The receptor's source is an adult in good health. The chain uses TRBV15 and TRBJ2-1; D possibly corresponds to TRBD2 (6 bases). The sample here was peripheral blood, taken on day 0 of AZD1222 vaccination. The CDR3 nucleotides are TGTGCCACCAGCAGAGATCGGGAGCGGGTCGACAATGAGCAGTTCTTC. Translated, it gives CATSRDRERVDNEQFF. The whole variable domain, filled in from reference TRBV15 and TRBJ2-1, reads DAMVIQNPRYQVTQFGKPVTLSCSQTLNHNVMYWYQQKSSQAPKLLFHYYDKDFNNEADTPDNFQSRRPNTSFCFLDIRSPGLGDTAMYLCATSRDRERVDNEQFFGPGTRLTVL.